One and the same sample provided the 32 T cell receptor beta chains below, sequenced in a study of cytomegalovirus exposure and HLA in healthy donors. 13 Jbeta primers and 60 Vbeta primers were used for the PCR. Data came from immunoSEQ multiplex PCR; TCRdb stores just in-frame clones and leaves some out. Here the sample spans some 200,000 clones, 9.5% being singletons. Sequencing was performed on PBMCs. Receptors were obtained from a woman younger than 45 in good health and CMV-seropositive.

This chain uses TRBV29-1 with TRBJ2-7; TRBD2 agrees at 7 bases. Germline-derived CDR1 and CDR2 are SQVTM and ANQGSEA. The CDR3 is made up of 10 amino acids. After removal of 8 bases from V and 3 bases from J, the junction contained 1 base not matched to a gene. CDR3 protein: CSRGGYEQYF. The CDR3 DNA reads TGCAGCCGCGGGGGCTACGAGCAGTACTTC.

The chain combines TRBV19 with TRBJ1-2, with a weak D call TRBD1 (6 bases). The CDR3 loop spans 14 amino acids. CDR1 and CDR2 (germline): LNHDA, SQIVND (reference sequence). The germline V and J ends were trimmed by 3 bases and 6 bases, with 14 bases remaining between them. CDR3 residues: CASSILPGVDGYTF. DNA of the CDR3: TGTGCCAGTAGTATCTTACCAGGGGTCGATGGCTACACCTTC.

This chain links TRBV7-9 with TRBJ2-1, with D unclear. The CDR3 is 11 amino acids. V dropped 6 bases and J dropped 10 bases, with 10 bases sitting between them. Germline CDR1 reads SEHNR; CDR2 reads FQNEAQ (reference sequence). The chain's CDR3 is CASSRLSEQFF. CDR3 sequence (DNA): TGTGCCAGCAGTCGCCTGAGCGAGCAGTTCTTC.

The chain joins TRBV2 to TRBJ2-3, with TRBD2 matching over 7 bases. Germline trimming cut 8 bases from V and 4 bases from J; bases unmatched to any gene: 6. CDR3 length: 13 residues. The germline gives CDR1 SNHLY, CDR2 FYNNEI. The CDR3 DNA is TGTGCCAGCCGTTCGGGAGGAGCAGATACGCAGTATTTT. As protein: CASRSGGADTQYF.

V and J are TRBV29-1 and TRBJ2-3; D not certain. Trimming took off 5 bases at V and 9 bases at J, with 18 bases between the two ends. The germline V gene has CDR1 SQVTM and CDR2 ANQGSEA. The CDR3 consists of 13 residues. CDR3 DNA: TGCAGCGTTCCGACCCTCAGGCAGGAAACGCAGTATTTT. Residues: CSVPTLRQETQYF.

This clone was seen a few times. DNA of the CDR3: TGTGCCAGCAGCCTAGCGGGAGGTTACGAGCAGTACTTC. Protein sequence: CASSLAGGYEQYF. The chain carries TRBV2 and TRBJ2-7, with TRBD2 matching 11 bases. After removal of 6 bases from V and 4 bases from J, the junction contained 2 bases not matched to a gene. Germline loops: CDR1 SNHLY, CDR2 FYNNEI. The length of the CDR3 is 13 residues.

The chain employs TRBV13 and TRBJ2-1, with TRBD2 identical over 10 bases. CDR1 and CDR2 from the germline V gene are PRHDT and FYEKMQ (reference sequence). Germline trimming cut 4 bases from V and 7 bases from J; bases unmatched to any gene: 4. The CDR3 has 14 residues. In DNA, the CDR3 is TGTGCCAGCAGCTCGGGACTAGCGTTTAATGAGCAGTTCTTC. Translated, it gives CASSSGLAFNEQFF. Combining the CDR3 with reference TRBV13 and TRBJ2-1 gives the whole variable domain AAGVIQSPRHLIKEKRETATLKCYPIPRHDTVYWYQQGPGQDPQFLISFYEKMQSDKGSIPDRFSAQQFSDYHSELNMSSLELGDSALYFCASSSGLAFNEQFFGPGTRLTVL.

The V call is TRBV2, the J call TRBJ1-2; a possible D gene is TRBD1 (5 bases). CDR1 and CDR2 (germline): SNHLY, FYNNEI. V dropped 6 bases and J dropped 4 bases, with 12 bases sitting between them. The CDR3 runs 13 residues. DNA for the CDR3: TGTGCCAGCAGGACAGACGTAAGCTATGGCTACACCTTC. It codes for CASRTDVSYGYTF.

This chain links TRBV12-5 with TRBJ2-7, with D unclear. The CDR3 is 13 amino acids. CDR1 LGHNT and CDR2 FRNRAP come from the germline V gene. Deletions cut 2 bases from V and 1 base from J, with 6 bases between. The CDR3 spells CASGLLPSYEQYF. Here the CDR3 DNA reads TGTGCTAGTGGTTTGCTACCATCCTACGAGCAGTACTTC.

This clone was detected only a few times. The J gene is TRBJ2-1, the V gene TRBV27; 10 positions agree with TRBD1. The germline CDR1 and CDR2 sequences are MNHEY and SMNVEV (reference sequence). Trimming at V came to 9 bases and at J to 2 bases, leaving 13 bases not matched to a gene. This CDR3 comprises 17 residues. The CDR3 DNA reads as TGTGCCAGTTCTTTTGGGATGGGACAGGGGACCTACAATGAGCAGTTCTTC. This codes for CASSFGMGQGTYNEQFF.

There are a few counts of this clone. The chain is built from TRBV10-3 and TRBJ2-3, with D perhaps TRBD2 (6 bases). Germline-derived CDR1 and CDR2 are ENHRY and SYGVKD. This CDR3 region has 16 residues. Trimming shortened V by 5 bases and J by 5 bases, and 20 bases separated the two germline ends. The CDR3 DNA is TGTGCCATCAGTAGCCGGGACTGGTTGACGGGAGATACGCAGTATTTT. It encodes CAISSRDWLTGDTQYF.

The chain's CDR3 is CASRPGTSGNTGELFF. The CDR3 bases are TGCGCCAGCAGACCGGGGACTAGCGGAAACACCGGGGAGCTGTTTTTT. V is TRBV10-2 and J is TRBJ2-2; 11 nucleotides align to TRBD2. This CDR3 comprises 16 residues. The junction had 5 bases not matched to a gene; V was cut back by 6 bases and J by 2 bases. Germline V gene data show CDR1 as WSHSY and CDR2 as SAAADI.

CDR3 sequence reads: CASSSRVGGSTEAFF. The CDR3, as DNA: TGCGCCAGCTCCTCACGGGTCGGTGGGTCCACTGAAGCTTTCTTT. The chain couples TRBV5-1 to TRBJ1-1; D gene ambiguous. CDR1 and CDR2 from the germline V gene are SGHRS and YFSETQ. The CDR3 consists of 15 residues. With 7 bases removed from V and 4 bases from J, the gap between germline ends came to 20 bases. Full variable domain (rest looked up from reference TRBV5-1 and TRBJ1-1): KAGVTQTPRYLIKTRGQQVTLSCSPISGHRSVSWYQQTPGQGLQFLFEYFSETQRNKGNFPGRFSGRQFSNSRSEMNVSTLELGDSALYLCASSSRVGGSTEAFFGQGTRLTVV.

V is TRBV2 and J is TRBJ1-5, with D maybe TRBD1 (5 bases). Germline-derived CDR1 and CDR2 are SNHLY and FYNNEI. This CDR3 comprises 15 residues. The ends were cut back, 2 bases at V and 0 bases at J, with 8 bases in the middle. The CDR3 loop reads CASSEQGTSNQPQHF. In nucleotides, the CDR3 is TGTGCCAGCAGTGAACAGGGCACTAGCAATCAGCCCCAGCATTTT.

This clone appeared a few times. J is TRBJ1-2 and V is TRBV18; the D gene is possibly TRBD1 (5 bases). The CDR3 extends over 13 amino acids. Germline V lookup: CDR1 KGHSH, CDR2 LQKENI. Trimming shortened V by 3 bases and J by 8 bases, and 13 bases separated the two germline ends. CDR3 protein: CASSPRLQGGYTF. The CDR3 DNA reads as TGTGCCAGCTCACCGCGCCTCCAGGGAGGCTACACCTTC.

The chain uses TRBV6-1 and TRBJ1-2; 10 nucleotides line up with TRBD1. Germline V gene sequence: CDR1 MNHNS, CDR2 SASEGT. The J segment lost 4 bases and the V segment lost 2 bases, leaving 7 bases of the junction unmatched. The CDR3 length is 16 residues. The CDR3 spells CASSELRTGGFYGYTF. The CDR3 region has the DNA TGTGCCAGCAGTGAATTACGGACAGGGGGGTTCTATGGCTACACCTTC.

This clone was found a few times. This chain links TRBV20-1 with TRBJ2-3; D is unclear. Trimming removed 5 bases from V and 4 bases from J, with 7 bases in between. CDR1 is DFQATT, CDR2 SNEGSKA, per germline (reference sequence). The CDR3 sequence is 11 residues long. The CDR3 coding sequence is TGCAGTGCTGGTAGCTCAGATACGCAGTATTTT. It is translated as CSAGSSDTQYF.

The table lists this clone with a few counts. The chain uses TRBV6-1 and TRBJ1-1, with 8 bases identical to TRBD1. Germline lookup yields CDR1 MNHNS and CDR2 SASEGT. CDR3 length equals 13 residues. V trimming: 5 bases; J trimming: 9 bases; junction bases outside the gene matches: 8. The CDR3 spells CASSLGTGRQAFF. CDR3 nucleotide sequence: TGTGCCAGCAGTCTTGGGACAGGAAGACAAGCTTTCTTT.

This clone turned up a few times. This chain's CDR3 is CASSFNAGTGKSEQFF. In DNA, the CDR3 is TGTGCCAGCAGCTTCAACGCCGGGACAGGGAAGAGTGAGCAGTTCTTC. The chain links TRBV7-8 to TRBJ2-1, with 9 bases identical to TRBD1. Germline CDR1 is SGHVS and CDR2 is FQNEAQ. With 3 bases clipped from V and 9 bases from J, the junction kept 12 bases outside the gene matches. The CDR3 covers 16 residues.

This chain links TRBV7-8 with TRBJ2-7, with 12 bases matching TRBD2. Trimming took 4 bases from V and 3 from J; bases not matched to a gene: 10. The CDR3 is 17 residues long. CDR1 and CDR2 (germline): SGHVS, FQNEAQ. CDR3 sequence reads: CASSSSGRAGSLYEQYF. The CDR3 DNA is TGTGCCAGCAGCTCTAGCGGGAGGGCCGGATCCCTCTACGAGCAGTACTTC. Full variable domain (outside the CDR3, taken from reference TRBV7-8 and TRBJ2-7): GAGVSQSPRYKVAKRGQDVALRCDPISGHVSLFWYQQALGQGPEFLTYFQNEAQLDKSGLPSDRFFAERPEGSVSTLKIQRTQQEDSAVYLCASSSSGRAGSLYEQYFGPGTRLTVT.

The table lists this clone with a few counts. The J gene is TRBJ2-7, the V gene TRBV14; 8 nucleotides agree with TRBD1. The V gene's germline CDR1 is SGHDN and CDR2 FVKESK. The CDR3 contains 16 residues. Germline trimming cut 3 bases from V and 0 bases from J; bases unmatched to any gene: 7. DNA for the CDR3: TGTGCCAGCAGCCATACCCCGGGACAGGCCTCCTACGAGCAGTACTTC. It codes for CASSHTPGQASYEQYF.

This clone came up a few times. The rearrangement uses TRBV2 and TRBJ2-6; D possibly corresponds to TRBD2 (6 bases). V was cut by 7 bases and J by 0 bases, with 10 bases left in between. The germline V gene encodes CDR1 SNHLY and CDR2 FYNNEI. The CDR3 runs to 15 residues. The DNA for the CDR3 is TGTGCCAGCACCAGGGAGGCCTCTGGGGCCAACGTCCTGACTTTC. Encoded protein: CASTREASGANVLTF.

This clone was seen more than once but under ten times. The CDR3 bases are TGTGCCAGCGCCAGACAGAACACCGGGGAGCTGTTTTTT. It is translated as CASARQNTGELFF. This chain uses TRBV9 with TRBJ2-2; D is uncertain. Per the germline V gene, CDR1 is SGDLS and CDR2 is YYNGEE. Trimming left V 7 bases short and J 1 base short, with 8 bases between. This CDR3 region has 13 residues.

This clone was seen only a few times. The chain employs TRBV7-9 and TRBJ1-4; TRBD1 might be the D (6 bases). This CDR3 has 13 amino acids. Per germline, CDR1 SEHNR and CDR2 FQNEAQ (reference sequence). Trimming took 6 bases from V and 8 from J, leaving 13 bases between them. In DNA form, the CDR3 reads TGTGCCAGCAGTGACCTTAGGGGGGAAAAACTGTTTTTT. It specifies CASSDLRGEKLFF.

Notes on this clone: The missing conserved phenylalanine or tryptophan at the end of this CDR3 makes a read error likely. This chain links TRBV6-1 with TRBJ2-7; no clear D gene. CDR3 length: 14 amino acids. The germline gives CDR1 MNHNS, CDR2 SASEGT. V lost 0 bases and J 7 bases, leaving 13 bases between the germline ends. CDR3 DNA: TGTGCCAGCAGTGAAGCGTTCCGGGTACCGGAGCAGTACCTC. Its protein is CASSEAFRVPEQYL.

Concerning this clone itself: Relative to the germline gene, one junction end is altered; a read error may explain this. The gene calls are TRBV6-5 and TRBJ2-7; tentatively, D is TRBD1 (6 bases). There are 14 residues in the CDR3. Germline CDR1 reads MNHEY; CDR2 reads SVGAGI. CDR3 region: CASTRLDSGPSKDF. The CDR3 DNA sequence: TGTGCCAGCACCAGACTGGACAGCGGCCCCTCAAAGGACTTC.

This clone has only a few counts. The rearrangement joins TRBV4-1 to TRBJ1-2; TRBD1 aligns across 9 bases. Germline CDR1 MGHRA, CDR2 YSYEKL. The trim removed 2 bases at V and 6 bases at J, leaving 7 bases unmatched. The CDR3 is 15 residues long. CDR3 nucleotide sequence: TGCGCCAGCAGCCAAACTACCGGGACAGGGCATGGCTACACCTTC. Translation: CASSQTTGTGHGYTF.

This clone occurred a few times. The genes are TRBV5-4 and TRBJ2-7, with 12 bases aligning to TRBD2. Germline-derived CDR1 and CDR2 are SGHNT and YYREEE (reference sequence). With 4 bases clipped from V and 5 bases from J, the junction kept 10 bases outside the gene matches. The CDR3 contains 16 residues. The CDR3 protein is CASSTLAGGPYNEQYF. CDR3 DNA: TGTGCCAGCAGCACCCTAGCGGGAGGGCCATATAACGAGCAGTACTTC.

As concerns this clone: The sample holds other DNA sequences that translate to the same CDR3. The CDR3 protein is CASSLGGGGNQPQHF. CDR3 DNA sequence: TGTGCCAGTTCCCTTGGCGGGGGAGGCAATCAGCCCCAGCATTTT. The V gene is TRBV2, the J gene TRBJ1-5, with D maybe TRBD1 (5 bases). The CDR3 spans 15 residues. V was cut by 9 bases and J by 2 bases, with 17 bases left in between. Looked up from germline, CDR1 is SNHLY and CDR2 is FYNNEI.

This chain joins TRBV7-9 and TRBJ2-1; the D gene is possibly TRBD2 (5 bases). This CDR3 is built from 16 residues. Trimming left V 4 bases short and J 0 bases short, with 13 bases between. CDR1 and CDR2 from the germline V gene are SEHNR and FQNEAQ (reference sequence). The CDR3: CASSSSSRSSYNEQFF. The DNA of the CDR3 is TGTGCCAGCAGCTCCTCTAGCCGGAGCTCCTACAATGAGCAGTTCTTC.

The chain combines TRBV5-1 with TRBJ2-5, with TRBD2 matching 8 bases. The ends lost 3 bases at V and 0 bases at J; junction bases unmatched: 13. The germline gives CDR1 SGHRS, CDR2 YFSETQ. The CDR3 runs 18 residues. The DNA of the CDR3 is TGCGCCAGCAGCTGGGGCCGGGCGGGAGGAGGGTACCAAGAGACCCAGTACTTC. Translated: CASSWGRAGGGYQETQYF.

This clone was counted a few times. This chain joins TRBV13 and TRBJ2-5; TRBD2 aligns across 8 bases. The CDR3 sequence is 14 residues long. Germline V gives CDR1 PRHDT, CDR2 FYEKMQ (reference sequence). J was trimmed by 3 bases and V by 2 bases; bases with no gene match: 2. CDR3 sequence reads: CASSLRGGEETQYF. In DNA, the CDR3 is TGTGCCAGCAGCTTACGGGGGGGAGAAGAGACCCAGTACTTC.